The 22 T cell receptor beta chains below all came from one sample that was sequenced in a study of shared clonotypes between healthy human individuals. Some clones are missing from TCRdb's copy, which holds only in-frame ones; the method was immunoSEQ multiplex PCR. The sample contains some 1,600,000 clones, 95% to 99% of which appear only once. What was sequenced was naive CD4+ T cells sorted from blood. Subset denoted: CD45RA+ positively selected. The receptors derive from a man between 25 and 39 years old in good health.

The chain recombines TRBV18 with TRBJ2-3; perhaps D is TRBD1 or TRBD2 (5 bases each). The V gene lost 3 bases and the J gene lost 2 bases, with 12 bases spanning the gap. Per the germline V gene, CDR1 is KGHSH and CDR2 is LQKENI. The length of the CDR3 is 15 residues. The CDR3 is CASSPVAGTTDTQYF. CDR3 coding DNA: TGTGCCAGCTCACCCGTGGCAGGGACCACAGATACGCAGTATTTT.

The rearrangement joins TRBV5-1 to TRBJ2-3, with TRBD2 identical over 7 bases. This CDR3 has 15 amino acids. The V gene end was trimmed by 4 bases and the J gene end by 2 bases; junction bases not matched to a gene: 7. Germline CDR1 SGHRS, CDR2 YFSETQ. DNA of the CDR3: TGCGCCAGCAGCCGTTCCGGGACTAACACAGATACGCAGTATTTT. Its translation is CASSRSGTNTDTQYF.

J is TRBJ1-1 and V is TRBV27; no clear D gene. V shed 4 bases and J shed 4 bases, with 4 bases lying between them. CDR3 size: 11 residues. Germline CDR1 reads MNHEY; CDR2 reads SMNVEV (reference sequence). In nucleotides, the CDR3 is TGTGCCAGCAGTTCGCCCACTGAAGCTTTCTTT. Amino acid sequence: CASSSPTEAFF.

The chain carries TRBV4-2 and TRBJ2-7; 9 bases agree with TRBD2. The CDR3 length is 20 residues. The V and J ends lost 0 bases and 2 bases, in that order; junction bases with no gene match: 17. Germline loops: CDR1 LGHNA, CDR2 YNFKEQ. The CDR3 region is CASSQDRLRVSAGGAYEQYF. DNA of the CDR3: TGTGCCAGCAGCCAAGATAGGCTGCGAGTTTCGGCGGGAGGGGCCTACGAGCAGTACTTC.

This chain uses TRBV11-2 with TRBJ1-5; D possibly corresponds to TRBD1 (6 bases). There are 14 residues in the CDR3. Trimming removed 6 bases at V and 4 bases at J, with 13 bases between. Germline CDR1 and CDR2: SGHAT and FQNNGV. Here the CDR3 reads CASRQTGSNQPQHF. CDR3 DNA: TGTGCCAGCAGACAGACAGGCTCTAATCAGCCCCAGCATTTT.

The chain joins TRBV7-8 to TRBJ2-7, with TRBD2 identical over 8 bases. The CDR3 is 15 amino acids. CDR1 is SGHVS and CDR2 is FQNEAQ in the germline V gene. After removal of 5 bases from V and 0 bases from J, the junction contained 6 bases not matched to a gene. CDR3 DNA: TGTGCCAGCAGCCAAATTAGCGGGACCTCCTACGAGCAGTACTTC. Translation gives CASSQISGTSYEQYF.

The chain joins TRBV27 to TRBJ2-5; no firm D call. The CDR3 length is 14 residues. Germline CDR1 and CDR2: MNHEY and SMNVEV (reference sequence). Trimming removed 6 bases at V and 0 bases at J, with 11 bases between. For the CDR3, the DNA is TGTGCCAGCAGACCTACAGCGTACCAAGAGACCCAGTACTTC. Translated: CASRPTAYQETQYF.

This sequence joins TRBV30 and TRBJ1-3; no clear D gene. V was clipped by 3 bases and J by 1 base, with 13 bases between them. The CDR3 is made up of 15 amino acids. Germline lookup yields CDR1 GTSNPN and CDR2 SVGIG (reference sequence). The CDR3 spells CAWSGPPTSGNTIYF. The CDR3 DNA reads as TGTGCCTGGAGCGGGCCCCCAACGTCTGGAAACACCATATATTTT.

The gene calls are TRBV4-3 and TRBJ2-3; no firm D call. The V end lost 6 bases, the J end lost 2 bases, and 9 bases lay between the germline ends. CDR1 LGHNA and CDR2 YSLEER come from the germline V gene. This CDR3 region has 13 residues. CDR3 in DNA: TGCGCCAGCAGTTCTGGCTTCACAGATACGCAGTATTTT. It translates to CASSSGFTDTQYF.

CDR3 region: CAWSSPGGFRQPQHF. CDR3 nucleotide sequence: TGTGCCTGGAGTTCGCCAGGTGGGTTTCGACAGCCCCAGCATTTT. V gene TRBV30 combines with J gene TRBJ1-5, with D hard to call. The V end was cut by 2 bases, the J end by 7 bases, with 18 bases between. The germline CDR1 and CDR2 sequences are GTSNPN and SVGIG (reference sequence). The CDR3 is 15 residues long.

The chain couples TRBV7-8 to TRBJ2-7, with TRBD2 identical over 8 bases. Trimming removed 2 bases from V and 6 bases from J; junction bases left unmatched: 3. There are 13 residues in the CDR3. The germline CDR1 and CDR2 sequences are SGHVS and FQNEAQ. CDR3 bases: TGTGCCAGCAGCTTAAGCGGGAGAGGCGAGCAGTACTTC. Its protein is CASSLSGRGEQYF.

V usage is TRBV15 and J usage is TRBJ2-7; 10 bases line up with TRBD1. The CDR3 runs to 16 residues. V shed 0 bases, J shed 8 bases, and the junction held 10 bases outside the gene matches. From germline, CDR1 is LNHNV and CDR2 YYDKDF (reference sequence). CDR3 nucleotides: TGTGCCACCAGCAGAGAGAGGGGACAGGGGTTCCCCAAGCAGTACTTC. This encodes CATSRERGQGFPKQYF.

The genes are TRBV6-6 and TRBJ1-5; D gene unclear. From germline, CDR1 is MNHNY and CDR2 SVGAGI (reference sequence). CDR3 length: 12 amino acids. V was trimmed by 10 bases and J by 6 bases, leaving 13 bases between them. The CDR3 loop is CATQLRRQPQHF. The CDR3 nucleotides are TGTGCCACCCAGTTACGACGTCAGCCCCAGCATTTT.

On this clone itself: The identical CDR3 is also encoded by other nucleotide sequences in the sample. The V call is TRBV6-5, the J call TRBJ2-5; D could derive from TRBD1 or TRBD2 (5 bases each). Trimming left V 2 bases short and J 5 bases short, with 12 bases between. CDR3 length equals 14 residues. Germline values: CDR1 MNHEY, CDR2 SVGAGI. CDR3 sequence reads: CASSYLGVPETQYF. CDR3 nucleotides: TGTGCCAGCAGTTACCTGGGGGTTCCGGAGACCCAGTACTTC.

The chain has TRBV5-1 and TRBJ2-3; perhaps TRBD1 as D (6 bases). The germline CDR1 and CDR2 sequences are SGHRS and YFSETQ. Deletions cut 3 bases from V and 4 bases from J, with 6 bases between. The CDR3 covers 12 residues. CDR3 amino acids: CASSWTADTQYF. The CDR3 DNA reads TGCGCCAGCAGCTGGACAGCAGATACGCAGTATTTT.

This chain connects TRBV6-4 to TRBJ2-1; 11 bases are a match to TRBD2. This CDR3 region has 15 residues. V lost 6 bases, J lost 2 bases, and 3 bases stayed unmatched. The germline V gene encodes CDR1 MRHNA and CDR2 SNTAGT. CDR3 nucleotide sequence: TGTGCCAGCAGCCTACTAGCGGGAGCCTACAATGAGCAGTTCTTC. This sequence encodes CASSLLAGAYNEQFF.

The CDR3 DNA follows: TGTGCCAGCTCACGTCCCGGGGACTATGAAAAACTGTTTTTT. Protein product: CASSRPGDYEKLFF. This chain links TRBV18 with TRBJ1-4; possible D gene TRBD1, 5 bases. Germline V CDR1 and CDR2: KGHSH, LQKENI. The CDR3 has 14 amino acids. Trimming shortened V by 4 bases and J by 6 bases, and 12 bases separated the two germline ends.

This chain connects TRBV30 to TRBJ2-1; no firm D call. There are 10 residues in the CDR3. Germline V gene lookup returns CDR1 GTSNPN and CDR2 SVGIG (reference sequence). V was shortened by 3 bases and J by 9 bases, with 6 bases between the two germline ends. Here the CDR3 reads CAWRAAEQFF. The CDR3 region has the DNA TGTGCCTGGAGGGCCGCTGAGCAGTTCTTC.

About this clone itself: At the DNA level, this CDR3 is encoded by other sequences in the same sample as well. For the CDR3, the DNA is TGCGCCAGCAGCTTGACAGAGACCTATGGCTACACCTTC. The encoded protein is CASSLTETYGYTF. The V call is TRBV5-1, the J call TRBJ1-2; D is unresolved. Trimming removed 1 base from V and 4 bases from J, with 8 bases in between. This CDR3 comprises 13 residues. Per germline, CDR1 SGHRS and CDR2 YFSETQ.

The chain is built from TRBV19 and TRBJ1-1; no firm D call. V lost 7 bases and J lost 4, with 16 bases in between. CDR1 is LNHDA, CDR2 SQIVND, per germline (reference sequence). The CDR3 consists of 14 residues. The CDR3 coding sequence is TGTGCCAGTAACCCGGCGGGCTGGAGCACTGAAGCTTTCTTT. The encoded protein is CASNPAGWSTEAFF.

The rearrangement uses TRBV28 and TRBJ2-3; TRBD2 might be the D (6 bases). V was cut by 5 bases and J by 0 bases, with 18 bases left in between. This CDR3 region has 17 residues. CDR1 and CDR2 from the germline V gene are MDHEN and SYDVKM. The CDR3 nucleotides read TGTGCCAGCAGTGGACCTTCGACGGGGGATAGCACAGATACGCAGTATTTT. Protein product: CASSGPSTGDSTDTQYF.

The chain combines TRBV10-1 with TRBJ2-7, with 9 bases that match TRBD1. The CDR3 is made up of 14 amino acids. The V segment lost 5 bases and the J segment 2 bases; nucleotides outside the gene matches: 4. Per germline, CDR1 WNHNN and CDR2 SYGVQD (reference sequence). The CDR3 sequence: CASSPGQGTYEQYF. Here the CDR3 DNA reads TGCGCCAGCAGTCCCGGACAGGGGACCTACGAGCAGTACTTC.